This T cell receptor (beta chain) was recovered during a study of chemoradiotherapy in HPV16-positive cancers. Study-wide points: In HPV16-positive patients, HPV-responsive T-cell expansion tracked better recurrence-free survival.

Per germline, CDR1 SGHVS and CDR2 FNYEAQ. V was cut by 5 bases and J by 1 base, with 12 bases left in between. The CDR3 is 14 residues long. As concerns this clone: The antigen is unknown.

Measured with immunoSEQ multiplex PCR; TCRdb has only the in-frame clones, and not every one. The sample records approximately 10,000 clones, around 80% being singletons. The TCR comes from a human donor with HPV-associated anogenital cancer. The gene calls are TRBV7-6 and TRBJ2-7; D tentatively fits TRBD1 or TRBD2 (5 bases each). Collection took place from a patient who underwent chemoradiotherapy. This chain's CDR3 is CASSPRDRSYEQYF. The CDR3 coding sequence is TGTGCCAGCAGCCCCCGGGACCGTTCCTACGAGCAGTACTTC.